What follows describes a single TCR beta chain. Its target is not known. The sample comes from a study of T cell responses to AZD1222 COVID-19 vaccine. Libraries were prepared by immunoSEQ multiplex PCR; TCRdb keeps only in-frame clonotypes and omits some of them. The repertoire holds 53,000 or so clones, with around 83% as singletons. The study, taken as a whole, reports: Only a handful of AZD1222 recipients were seropositive at baseline. Rises in breadth and depth of Spike-specific TCRs came after two AZD1222 doses.

The CDR3 is 13 amino acids. V dropped 7 bases and J dropped 6 bases, with 16 bases sitting between them. CDR1 is SEHNR, CDR2 FQNEAQ, per germline (reference sequence). The source of this sequence is an adult in good health. The chain recombines TRBV7-9 with TRBJ2-7, with D perhaps TRBD2 (5 bases). The sequenced sample was peripheral blood, obtained on day 0 of MenACWY control vaccination. This CDR3 is CASNQSPRAEQYF. CDR3 bases: TGTGCCAGCAACCAATCGCCGAGGGCCGAGCAGTACTTC.